This T cell receptor beta chain is from a study of blood T cell repertoires in COVID-19. Using immunoSEQ multiplex PCR, the repertoire was profiled, and TCRdb retains in-frame clones only, with some absent. The sample contains 250,000 or so clones, 85% to 90% of which appear only once. Germline CDR1 reads SGHVS; CDR2 reads FQNEAQ. The CDR3 contains 14 residues. For this clone: At one end the junction does not follow the germline gene, possibly because of a read error.

The clonotype was recovered from a man between 40 and 49 years old who had recovered from COVID-19. Material for sequencing was PBMCs or T cells enriched from blood (not recorded which). The chain recombines TRBV7-8 with TRBJ2-3; 10 positions match TRBD2. Here the CDR3 reads CASSLAGVSDTQYF. CDR3 sequence (DNA): TGTGCCAGCAGCCTAGCGGGAGTGTCAGATACGCAGTATTTT.